This is a list of T cell receptor beta chains from one sample in a study of radiotherapy plus CTLA-4 blockade in lung cancer. This table comes from immunoSEQ multiplex PCR, and its TCRdb copy is limited to in-frame clones, with some not included. The sample carries approximately 95,000 clones, roughly 80% recorded once. The sample was peripheral blood, taken from a patient treated with radiotherapy plus ipilimumab. These receptors all come from a human donor with non-small cell lung cancer who had a partial response to radiotherapy plus ipilimumab. CDR3s include the opening cysteine and the closing phenylalanine or tryptophan. Fields, in order: CDR3 protein, CDR3 DNA, clone size, J gene, V gene, D gene. The D gene is left open where the match is weak. The listing skips clone size in some rows; elsewhere it reads once, few, many or a size class.

cdr3_aa: CASQVSYEQYF
cdr3_nt: TGTGCCAGCCAGGTCTCCTACGAGCAGTACTTC
clone_size: few
j_call: TRBJ2-7
v_call: TRBV2
d_call: -

cdr3_aa: CASSNTNPTGTHEQFF
cdr3_nt: TGTGCCAGCAGCAATACCAACCCGACAGGGACCCATGAGCAGTTCTTC
clone_size: -
j_call: TRBJ2-1
v_call: TRBV11-3
d_call: TRBD1

cdr3_aa: CASSSDTGGSSYEQYF
cdr3_nt: TGCGCCAGCAGCTCGGACACAGGGGGCAGCTCCTACGAGCAGTACTTC
clone_size: few
j_call: TRBJ2-7
v_call: TRBV5-1
d_call: TRBD1

cdr3_aa: CASSRAGGPIYNEQFF
cdr3_nt: TGTGCCAGCAGTCGAGCGGGAGGGCCTATCTACAATGAGCAGTTCTTC
clone_size: -
j_call: TRBJ2-1
v_call: TRBV2
d_call: TRBD2

cdr3_aa: CASSLQWGVLVANTEAFF
cdr3_nt: TGTGCCAGCAGCTTGCAGTGGGGGGTTCTTGTAGCGAACACTGAAGCTTTCTTT
clone_size: few
j_call: TRBJ1-1
v_call: TRBV5-6
d_call: -

cdr3_aa: CASSLDLAGSSYNEQFF
cdr3_nt: TGCGCCAGCAGCTTGGATCTAGCGGGCAGCTCCTACAATGAGCAGTTCTTC
clone_size: few
j_call: TRBJ2-1
v_call: TRBV5-1
d_call: TRBD2

cdr3_aa: CASSSFGEGAKNIQYF
cdr3_nt: TGTGCCAGCAGTTCCTTTGGGGAGGGGGCCAAAAACATTCAGTACTTC
clone_size: -
j_call: TRBJ2-4
v_call: TRBV27
d_call: TRBD2

cdr3_aa: CASSVRQASDYGYTF
cdr3_nt: TGTGCCAGCAGCGTTAGACAGGCCTCTGACTATGGCTACACCTTC
clone_size: once
j_call: TRBJ1-2
v_call: TRBV9
d_call: -

cdr3_aa: CSVGVSSPEAFF
cdr3_nt: TGCAGCGTTGGGGTCAGTAGCCCTGAAGCTTTCTTT
clone_size: -
j_call: TRBJ1-1
v_call: TRBV29-1
d_call: -

cdr3_aa: CAINVNAGLNTEAFF
cdr3_nt: TGTGCCATCAATGTGAATGCGGGGCTGAACACTGAAGCTTTCTTT
clone_size: -
j_call: TRBJ1-1
v_call: TRBV10-3
d_call: -

cdr3_aa: CASSTGQGAYNEQFF
cdr3_nt: TGTGCCAGCAGCACGGGACAGGGGGCCTACAATGAGCAGTTCTTC
clone_size: once
j_call: TRBJ2-1
v_call: TRBV11-3
d_call: TRBD1

cdr3_aa: CASSPSPGTGFGNTEAFF
cdr3_nt: TGTGCCAGTAGTCCATCCCCCGGGACAGGGTTTGGGAACACTGAAGCTTTCTTT
clone_size: -
j_call: TRBJ1-1
v_call: TRBV19
d_call: TRBD1

cdr3_aa: CASSRLAGGIGELFF
cdr3_nt: TGTGCCAGCAGCCGACTAGCGGGAGGAATCGGGGAGCTGTTTTTT
clone_size: -
j_call: TRBJ2-2
v_call: TRBV7-2
d_call: TRBD2

cdr3_aa: CASSLVKGGAYEQYF
cdr3_nt: TGTGCCAGCAGCTTAGTGAAGGGGGGGGCCTACGAGCAGTACTTC
clone_size: -
j_call: TRBJ2-7
v_call: TRBV7-2
d_call: -

cdr3_aa: CATSRDSRADGGYTF
cdr3_nt: TGTGCCACCAGCAGAGATAGCAGGGCCGACGGTGGCTACACCTTC
clone_size: once
j_call: TRBJ1-2
v_call: TRBV15
d_call: -

cdr3_aa: CASSAAGDEQYF
cdr3_nt: TGCGCCAGCAGTGCGGCAGGCGACGAGCAGTACTTC
clone_size: -
j_call: TRBJ2-7
v_call: TRBV10-2
d_call: -

cdr3_aa: CASSLEGSGRAIDTQYF
cdr3_nt: TGCGCCAGCAGCTTGGAAGGGAGCGGGAGGGCCATAGATACGCAGTATTTT
clone_size: -
j_call: TRBJ2-3
v_call: TRBV5-1
d_call: TRBD2

cdr3_aa: CASSLDGTSGSYEQYF
cdr3_nt: TGTGCCAGCAGCTTAGACGGGACTAGCGGCTCCTACGAGCAGTACTTC
clone_size: once
j_call: TRBJ2-7
v_call: TRBV7-2
d_call: TRBD2

cdr3_aa: CASSATSGSRDEQFF
cdr3_nt: TGCGCCAGCAGCGCCACTAGCGGGAGTAGGGATGAGCAGTTCTTC
clone_size: -
j_call: TRBJ2-1
v_call: TRBV10-1
d_call: TRBD2

cdr3_aa: CASSSGQGGTEAFF
cdr3_nt: TGTGCCAGTAGTTCGGGACAGGGAGGGACTGAAGCTTTCTTT
clone_size: once
j_call: TRBJ1-1
v_call: TRBV19
d_call: TRBD1

cdr3_aa: CASTRQGPAVQPQHF
cdr3_nt: TGTGCCAGCACCCGACAGGGGCCTGCAGTTCAGCCCCAGCATTTT
clone_size: -
j_call: TRBJ1-5
v_call: TRBV6-1
d_call: TRBD1

cdr3_aa: CASSLVGGRSGNEQFF
cdr3_nt: TGCGCCAGCAGCTTGGTGGGGGGACGGTCCGGGAATGAGCAGTTCTTC
clone_size: -
j_call: TRBJ2-1
v_call: TRBV5-1
d_call: -

cdr3_aa: CASSVEGEGLGNEQFF
cdr3_nt: TGTGCCAGCAGCGTAGAAGGGGAGGGCCTAGGGAATGAGCAGTTCTTC
clone_size: -
j_call: TRBJ2-1
v_call: TRBV9
d_call: TRBD2

cdr3_aa: CASSAQGLGSREQYF
cdr3_nt: TGTGCCAGCAGTGCCCAGGGGTTGGGGTCTCGGGAGCAGTACTTC
clone_size: -
j_call: TRBJ2-7
v_call: TRBV6-1
d_call: -

cdr3_aa: CASSLASAPHNEQFF
cdr3_nt: TGTGCCAGCAGCTTGGCCAGCGCTCCACACAATGAGCAGTTCTTC
clone_size: -
j_call: TRBJ2-1
v_call: TRBV7-2
d_call: -

cdr3_aa: CASSLPGQGAEQYF
cdr3_nt: TGCGCCAGCAGCTTGCCGGGACAGGGGGCAGAGCAGTACTTC
clone_size: -
j_call: TRBJ2-7
v_call: TRBV5-1
d_call: TRBD1

cdr3_aa: CASSVKGHGTGELFF
cdr3_nt: TGTGCCAGCAGCGTAAAGGGGCATGGGACCGGGGAGCTGTTTTTT
clone_size: -
j_call: TRBJ2-2
v_call: TRBV9
d_call: -

cdr3_aa: CASSPRSVEDTQYF
cdr3_nt: TGCGCCAGCAGTCCTCGATCCGTGGAGGATACGCAGTATTTT
clone_size: -
j_call: TRBJ2-3
v_call: TRBV10-1
d_call: -

cdr3_aa: CASSIRVGQPQHF
cdr3_nt: TGTGCCAGTAGTATCCGGGTTGGTCAGCCCCAGCATTTT
clone_size: -
j_call: TRBJ1-5
v_call: TRBV19
d_call: -

cdr3_aa: CASSRRLAGDDEQYF
cdr3_nt: TGTGCCAGCAGCCGTCGACTAGCGGGAGATGACGAGCAGTACTTC
clone_size: -
j_call: TRBJ2-7
v_call: TRBV5-4
d_call: TRBD2

cdr3_aa: CACTGGGNPPRF
cdr3_nt: TGTGCCTGTACCGGTGGGGGGAACCCTCCACGTTTT
clone_size: -
j_call: TRBJ1-3
v_call: TRBV30
d_call: -

cdr3_aa: CASSSPGQGTLYEQYF
cdr3_nt: TGTGCCAGCAGTTCACCGGGACAGGGGACTCTCTACGAGCAGTACTTC
clone_size: -
j_call: TRBJ2-7
v_call: TRBV28
d_call: TRBD1

cdr3_aa: CASSPRRRGNTGELFF
cdr3_nt: TGTGCCAGCAGCCCCCGGCGCAGGGGGAACACCGGGGAGCTGTTTTTT
clone_size: -
j_call: TRBJ2-2
v_call: TRBV11-2
d_call: -

cdr3_aa: CATSRDQDGRPSGYTQYF
cdr3_nt: TGTGCCACCAGCAGAGATCAAGACGGGAGGCCGAGCGGGTATACGCAGTATTTT
clone_size: -
j_call: TRBJ2-3
v_call: TRBV15
d_call: TRBD2

cdr3_aa: CASSHTGGNQPQHF
cdr3_nt: TGTGCCAGCAGCCATACAGGGGGGAATCAGCCCCAGCATTTT
clone_size: once
j_call: TRBJ1-5
v_call: TRBV5-5
d_call: TRBD1

cdr3_aa: CASTLTSGRSLDAKNIQYF
cdr3_nt: TGTGCCAGCACCCTGACTAGCGGGAGGAGCCTTGATGCCAAAAACATTCAGTACTTC
clone_size: -
j_call: TRBJ2-4
v_call: TRBV2
d_call: TRBD2

cdr3_aa: CASSVASGGQETQYF
cdr3_nt: TGTGCCAGCAGCGTAGCTAGCGGGGGTCAAGAGACCCAGTACTTC
clone_size: -
j_call: TRBJ2-5
v_call: TRBV9
d_call: TRBD2

cdr3_aa: CASSHRRDRAYEQYF
cdr3_nt: TGTGCCAGCAGCCACAGGAGGGACAGGGCCTACGAGCAGTACTTC
clone_size: -
j_call: TRBJ2-7
v_call: TRBV7-8
d_call: TRBD1

cdr3_aa: CASSEPWNTGELFF
cdr3_nt: TGTGCCAGCAGCGAGCCCTGGAACACCGGGGAGCTGTTTTTT
clone_size: -
j_call: TRBJ2-2
v_call: TRBV6-1
d_call: -

cdr3_aa: CASSSPGLSFYEQYF
cdr3_nt: TGTGCCAGTAGTTCACCGGGACTTTCTTTTTACGAGCAGTACTTC
clone_size: -
j_call: TRBJ2-7
v_call: TRBV19
d_call: -

cdr3_aa: CASSARGAGVRNEQFF
cdr3_nt: TGCGCCAGCAGCGCCAGGGGAGCGGGAGTTAGGAATGAGCAGTTCTTC
clone_size: -
j_call: TRBJ2-1
v_call: TRBV5-1
d_call: TRBD2

cdr3_aa: CATSRKGAFDYEQYF
cdr3_nt: TGTGCCACCAGCAGAAAGGGGGCGTTCGACTACGAGCAGTACTTC
clone_size: -
j_call: TRBJ2-7
v_call: TRBV15
d_call: TRBD1

cdr3_aa: CASRRGQNGEKLFF
cdr3_nt: TGTGCCAGCAGGCGCGGACAGAACGGGGAAAAACTGTTTTTT
clone_size: -
j_call: TRBJ1-4
v_call: TRBV6-6
d_call: -

cdr3_aa: CASSTRGTEAFF
cdr3_nt: TGTGCCAGCAGCACCCGGGGAACTGAAGCTTTCTTT
clone_size: -
j_call: TRBJ1-1
v_call: TRBV28
d_call: -

cdr3_aa: CASSPGQGGSDTQYF
cdr3_nt: TGCGCCAGCAGCCCAGGACAGGGGGGATCAGATACGCAGTATTTT
clone_size: -
j_call: TRBJ2-3
v_call: TRBV5-1
d_call: TRBD1

cdr3_aa: CASSPTTVKAGVDEQYF
cdr3_nt: TGTGCCAGCTCACCAACGACAGTAAAAGCGGGAGTGGACGAGCAGTACTTC
clone_size: -
j_call: TRBJ2-7
v_call: TRBV18
d_call: TRBD2